A single sample gave rise to the 24 T cell receptor beta chains below, sequenced in a study of CXCR3-negative and CXCR3-positive naive CD8 T cells. Carrying UMI labels, the TRB cDNA libraries were prepared through 5' RACE. TCRdb reprocessed the 5' RACE reads; each CDR3 protein has one entry and no DNA is given. The sample includes approximately 60,000 distinct CDR3 sequences. Material: memory CD8+ T cells from blood. The receptors stem from a human donor in good health. Some clones in this sample may be carry-over from other donors' samples.

The chain links TRBV12-3 or TRBV12-4 to TRBJ2-1; TCRdb names TRBD1, which stays unverified in the absence of DNA. The CDR3 is 13 residues long. CDR3 loop: CASSLGTIFGQFF.

This CDR3 is CSSSLDRDTEAFF. This chain links TRBV28 with TRBJ1-1; TCRdb's D gene call, TRBD1, goes unchecked for lack of DNA. Germline CDR1 reads MDHEN; CDR2 reads SYDVKM. The CDR3 spans 13 residues.

This sequence joins TRBV28 and TRBJ2-1; TCRdb selects TRBD1, and the lack of DNA leaves this call unchecked. Germline lookup yields CDR1 MDHEN and CDR2 SYDVKM. The CDR3 sequence is 15 residues long. The CDR3 spells CASSRGDIHYNEQFF.

V usage is TRBV19 and J usage is TRBJ2-7; TCRdb's D gene call, TRBD1, goes unchecked for lack of DNA. CDR3 length equals 19 residues. Germline V CDR1 and CDR2: LNHDA, SQIVND (reference sequence). The CDR3 loop is CASSLTSVGRSFSSYEQYF.

J is TRBJ2-1 and V is TRBV6-4; TCRdb names TRBD2, which stays unverified in the absence of DNA. Germline CDR1 MRHNA, CDR2 SNTAGT. The CDR3 covers 15 residues. CDR3 residues: CASSDSASGSSEQFF.

The chain employs TRBV5-1 and TRBJ1-1; TCRdb proposes TRBD1, but this gene call is untestable without DNA. The CDR3 length is 13 residues. Per germline, CDR1 SGHRS and CDR2 YFSETQ. Here the CDR3 reads CASSLEGGTEAFF.

The chain carries TRBV10-3 and TRBJ1-1; TCRdb proposes TRBD1, but this gene call is untestable without DNA. The CDR3 is 16 amino acids. Germline CDR1 reads ENHRY; CDR2 reads SYGVKD. The CDR3 sequence is CAISEPGQGMNTEAFF.

The chain employs TRBV7-8 and TRBJ2-1; absent DNA, TCRdb's TRBD2 call cannot be checked. The CDR3 length is 16 residues. Germline assignment: CDR1 SGHVS and CDR2 FQNEAQ. CDR3 loop: CASRLLSGGAHNEQFF.

The gene calls are TRBV7-3 and TRBJ2-3. Germline V gives CDR1 SGHTA, CDR2 FQGTGA. This CDR3 spans 15 amino acids. The CDR3: CASGIMGVKTDTQYF. The full variable domain, completed using reference TRBV7-3 and TRBJ2-3, is GAGVSQTPSNKVTEKGKYVELRCDPISGHTALYWYRQSLGQGPEFLIYFQGTGAADDSGLPNDRFFAVRPEGSVSTLKIQRTERGDSAVYLCASGIMGVKTDTQYFGPGTRLTVL.

The V and J genes are TRBV29-1 and TRBJ2-1; TCRdb names TRBD1, which stays unverified in the absence of DNA. The CDR3 length is 13 residues. Germline CDR1 is SQVTM and CDR2 is ANQGSEA. This chain's CDR3 is CSVDGRVADEQFF.

V usage is TRBV7-6 and J usage is TRBJ2-3; TCRdb gives TRBD2 as the D gene, but with no DNA this cannot be confirmed. This CDR3 is built from 15 residues. Per the germline V gene, CDR1 is SGHVS and CDR2 is FNYEAQ. CDR3 residues: CASSRLAGVRDTQYF. Supplemented by reference TRBV7-6 and TRBJ2-3, the full variable domain reads GAGVSQSPRYKVTKRGQDVALRCDPISGHVSLYWYRQALGQGPEFLTYFNYEAQQDKSGLPNDRFSAERPEGSISTLTIQRTEQRDSAMYRCASSRLAGVRDTQYFGPGTRLTVL.

The gene calls are TRBV28 and TRBJ2-1; without DNA, the TCRdb call of TRBD1 cannot be checked. The CDR3 consists of 13 residues. From germline, CDR1 is MDHEN and CDR2 SYDVKM. The CDR3 protein is CASSLRGIDEQFF.

The J gene is TRBJ2-1, the V gene TRBV6-4; TCRdb picks TRBD2, but there is no DNA to check that call. Germline V gene lookup returns CDR1 MRHNA and CDR2 SNTAGT. This CDR3 is 15 amino acids long. The CDR3 is CASSETSGGADEQFF.

The V and J genes are TRBV20-1 and TRBJ2-1; as DNA is missing, the TRBD1 call by TCRdb cannot be tested. This CDR3 comprises 13 residues. Germline V gene sequence: CDR1 DFQATT, CDR2 SNEGSKA (reference sequence). CDR3 residues: CSASGGPYNEQFF.

This chain connects TRBV20-1 to TRBJ1-1. CDR1 and CDR2 from the germline V gene are DFQATT and SNEGSKA (reference sequence). The CDR3 loop spans 12 amino acids. CDR3 sequence: CNVIVGNTEAFF.

The rearrangement joins TRBV10-2 to TRBJ2-7; TCRdb lists TRBD1, though no DNA is available to test this call. Germline V CDR1 and CDR2: WSHSY, SAAADI. The CDR3 spans 15 residues. CDR3 protein: CASSEVDRGGYEQYF.

J is TRBJ2-1 and V is TRBV29-1; the TRBD2 assignment by TCRdb is unverifiable without DNA. In germline, CDR1 is SQVTM, CDR2 ANQGSEA. This CDR3 has 15 residues. The CDR3 protein is CSVEEGVASGDEQFF.

The chain carries TRBV29-1 and TRBJ2-3; lacking DNA, the TRBD1 call made by TCRdb goes unchecked. This CDR3 contains 13 residues. CDR1 is SQVTM and CDR2 is ANQGSEA in the germline V gene. CDR3 protein: CSEITGGSDTQYF.

This sequence joins TRBV6-1 and TRBJ1-5; TCRdb reports TRBD1, a call that lacks DNA to check it against. The CDR3 length is 15 residues. Germline assignment: CDR1 MNHNS and CDR2 SASEGT. This CDR3 is CASSEEGTGQLPQHF.

The V and J genes are TRBV6-1 and TRBJ1-1; no DNA is available, so the TRBD1 call from TCRdb remains unchecked. This CDR3 contains 15 residues. The germline V gene encodes CDR1 MNHNS and CDR2 SASEGT. The CDR3 region is CASSGWTGENTEAFF.

V usage is TRBV7-3 and J usage is TRBJ2-1; the D call from TCRdb, TRBD2, cannot be confirmed without DNA. Germline lookup yields CDR1 SGHTA and CDR2 FQGTGA. The CDR3 spans 15 residues. The CDR3 reads CASSLTGLALREQFF.

The V and J genes are TRBV29-1 and TRBJ1-2. This CDR3 spans 11 amino acids. Germline-derived CDR1 and CDR2 are SQVTM and ANQGSEA. CDR3 amino acids: CSVRPNYGYTF.

This chain links TRBV7-9 with TRBJ1-1; lacking DNA, the TRBD1 call made by TCRdb goes unchecked. This CDR3 is built from 16 residues. The germline V gene has CDR1 SEHNR and CDR2 FQNEAQ (reference sequence). The CDR3 protein is CASSTQAGTVNTEAFF.

This chain connects TRBV6-7 to TRBJ2-3. Being an ORF, TRBV6-7 has a function that is uncertain. The CDR3 has 13 residues. The CDR3 sequence: CATSPSSTDTQYF.